This T cell receptor beta chain was captured in a study of a mutant IDH1 vaccine in newly diagnosed glioma. General study findings and limits: Pseudoprogression appeared unlinked to shifts in leading peripheral T cell clonotypes. Most patients, roughly 92%, showed vaccine-induced immune responses.

Assay: immunoSEQ multiplex PCR; the TCRdb copy retains only in-frame clones and omits some. This table holds 30,000 or so clones, more than 65% found once. Time point specified: baseline, week 1 (first vaccination visit). Treatment reported: pre-vaccination baseline after standard-of-care therapy. There were new WHO grade 3 or 4 astrocytomas in the donors, and these were IDH1-mutant and ATRX-lost. In its sample, this clone was seen once. Its antigen is not known. The germline CDR1 and CDR2 sequences are SGHVS and FQNEAQ. This CDR3 has 12 residues. V lost 3 bases and J 5 bases, leaving 7 bases between the germline ends.

The chain links TRBV7-8 to TRBJ2-5; D perhaps matches TRBD1 (5 bases). Sample: PBMCs, taken from a glioma patient treated with radiotherapy, temozolomide or both. The TCR was taken from a man aged 30 to 39 with glioma. CDR3 region: CASSLPGETQYF. The DNA of the CDR3 is TGTGCCAGCAGCTTGCCAGGGGAGACCCAGTACTTC.